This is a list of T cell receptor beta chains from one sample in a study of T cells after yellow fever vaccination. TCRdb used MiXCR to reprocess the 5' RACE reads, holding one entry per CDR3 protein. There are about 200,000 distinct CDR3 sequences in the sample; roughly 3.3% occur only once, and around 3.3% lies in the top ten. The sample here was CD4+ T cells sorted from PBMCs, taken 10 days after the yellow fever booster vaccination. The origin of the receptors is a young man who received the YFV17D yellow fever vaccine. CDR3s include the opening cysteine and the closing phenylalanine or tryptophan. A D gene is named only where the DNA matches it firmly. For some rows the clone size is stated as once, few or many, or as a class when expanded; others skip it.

cdr3_aa: CASGDPGDGSYEQYF
cdr3_nt: TGTGCTAGTGGAGACCCTGGGGACGGCTCCTACGAGCAGTACTTC
j_call: TRBJ2-7
d_call: .
v_call: TRBV12-5
clone_size: .

cdr3_aa: CASSLEVRRYTF
cdr3_nt: TGTGCCAGCAGCTTAGAGGTCAGGCGCTACACCTTC
j_call: TRBJ1-2
d_call: .
v_call: TRBV7-2
clone_size: .

cdr3_aa: CASSFQPGQGRYGYTF
cdr3_nt: TGTGCCAGCAGCTTCCAGCCTGGACAGGGGAGGTATGGCTACACCTTC
j_call: TRBJ1-2
d_call: TRBD1
v_call: TRBV7-9
clone_size: many

cdr3_aa: CASNRDRGYGYTF
cdr3_nt: TGTGCCAGCAACCGGGACCGAGGATATGGCTACACCTTC
j_call: TRBJ1-2
d_call: .
v_call: TRBV12-3/TRBV12-4
clone_size: many

cdr3_aa: CATSDPSIGKQYF
cdr3_nt: TGTGCCACCAGTGATCCGTCTATCGGTAAACAGTACTTC
j_call: TRBJ2-4
d_call: .
v_call: TRBV24-1
clone_size: .

cdr3_aa: CASSSSTTDTQYF
cdr3_nt: TGTGCCAGCAGCTCGAGTACCACAGATACGCAGTATTTT
j_call: TRBJ2-3
d_call: .
v_call: TRBV7-3
clone_size: .

cdr3_aa: CASVRGSSYNEQFF
cdr3_nt: TGTGCCAGCGTGCGGGGGAGCTCCTACAATGAGCAGTTCTTC
j_call: TRBJ2-1
d_call: TRBD2
v_call: TRBV2
clone_size: few

cdr3_aa: CAISHGGLITDTQYF
cdr3_nt: TGTGCCATCAGTCATGGGGGTCTAATCACAGATACGCAGTATTTT
j_call: TRBJ2-3
d_call: .
v_call: TRBV10-3
clone_size: many

cdr3_aa: CSARTLAGRDGYTF
cdr3_nt: TGCAGTGCTAGGACTCTTGCAGGGCGGGACGGCTACACCTTC
j_call: TRBJ1-2
d_call: .
v_call: TRBV20-1
clone_size: .

cdr3_aa: CSVSFEGTGNQPQHF
cdr3_nt: TGCAGCGTTTCTTTTGAGGGAACGGGCAATCAGCCCCAGCATTTT
j_call: TRBJ1-5
d_call: .
v_call: TRBV29-1
clone_size: .

cdr3_aa: CASSPSPSDSYEQYF
cdr3_nt: TGTGCCAGCAGCCCCAGCCCAAGCGACAGTTACGAGCAGTACTTC
j_call: TRBJ2-7
d_call: .
v_call: TRBV5-4
clone_size: many

cdr3_aa: CASSYPLDQRTDTQYF
cdr3_nt: TGTGCCAGCAGTTATCCCTTGGACCAACGAACAGATACGCAGTATTTT
j_call: TRBJ2-3
d_call: .
v_call: TRBV6-2/TRBV6-3
clone_size: .

cdr3_aa: CASRSTGVSNQPQHF
cdr3_nt: TGTGCCAGCAGATCCACAGGGGTTTCCAATCAGCCCCAGCATTTT
j_call: TRBJ1-5
d_call: TRBD1
v_call: TRBV28
clone_size: .

cdr3_aa: CASSLRPDLSYNEQFF
cdr3_nt: TGCGCCAGCAGCTTGCGTCCTGACCTCTCCTACAATGAGCAGTTCTTC
j_call: TRBJ2-1
d_call: .
v_call: TRBV5-1
clone_size: many

cdr3_aa: CASSSFSANSPLHF
cdr3_nt: TGTGCCAGCAGTTCCTTCTCGGCGAATTCACCCCTCCACTTT
j_call: TRBJ1-6
d_call: .
v_call: TRBV6-2/TRBV6-3
clone_size: few

cdr3_aa: CASSLAGESGYTF
cdr3_nt: TGCGCCAGCAGCTTGGCGGGGGAGAGCGGCTACACCTTC
j_call: TRBJ1-2
d_call: .
v_call: TRBV5-1
clone_size: many

cdr3_aa: CASSPTGVKRTGELFF
cdr3_nt: TGTGCCAGCTCACCCACTGGGGTGAAGAGGACCGGGGAGCTGTTTTTT
j_call: TRBJ2-2
d_call: .
v_call: TRBV18
clone_size: few

cdr3_aa: CASWSGNTEAFF
cdr3_nt: TGTGCCAGCTGGTCGGGGAACACTGAAGCTTTCTTT
j_call: TRBJ1-1
d_call: .
v_call: TRBV6-6
clone_size: .

cdr3_aa: CSASMDPISYEQYF
cdr3_nt: TGCAGTGCTAGCATGGACCCTATCTCCTACGAGCAGTACTTC
j_call: TRBJ2-7
d_call: .
v_call: TRBV20-1
clone_size: .

cdr3_aa: CASSPQGPNQPQHF
cdr3_nt: TGTGCCAGCAGTCCACAGGGCCCCAATCAGCCCCAGCATTTT
j_call: TRBJ1-5
d_call: .
v_call: TRBV27
clone_size: many

cdr3_aa: CSGGEPGADTQYF
cdr3_nt: TGCAGCGGAGGTGAACCTGGGGCGGATACGCAGTATTTT
j_call: TRBJ2-3
d_call: .
v_call: TRBV20-1
clone_size: many

cdr3_aa: CASSSGGGIQPQHF
cdr3_nt: TGTGCCAGCAGTTCGGGGGGGGGCATTCAGCCCCAGCATTTT
j_call: TRBJ1-5
d_call: .
v_call: TRBV28
clone_size: many

cdr3_aa: CASGTGPPEQYF
cdr3_nt: TGTGCCAGCGGGACAGGACCTCCCGAGCAGTACTTC
j_call: TRBJ2-7
d_call: TRBD1
v_call: TRBV6-6
clone_size: many

cdr3_aa: CASSLFLEEEKLFF
cdr3_nt: TGCGCCAGCAGCTTGTTCCTGGAGGAAGAAAAACTGTTTTTT
j_call: TRBJ1-4
d_call: .
v_call: TRBV5-1
clone_size: many

cdr3_aa: CASSQGLGGGYTF
cdr3_nt: TGCGCCAGCAGCCAAGGGTTGGGGGGTGGCTACACCTTC
j_call: TRBJ1-2
d_call: .
v_call: TRBV4-1
clone_size: .

cdr3_aa: CASRQGVWGQPQHF
cdr3_nt: TGTGCCAGCAGACAGGGGGTCTGGGGACAGCCCCAGCATTTT
j_call: TRBJ1-5
d_call: TRBD1
v_call: TRBV6-5
clone_size: .

cdr3_aa: CASAPSGGLADTQYF
cdr3_nt: TGTGCCAGTGCCCCTAGCGGGGGCCTCGCGGATACGCAGTATTTT
j_call: TRBJ2-3
d_call: TRBD2
v_call: TRBV19
clone_size: few

cdr3_aa: CASSESGNQPQHF
cdr3_nt: TGTGCCAGCAGTGAATCCGGCAATCAGCCCCAGCATTTT
j_call: TRBJ1-5
d_call: .
v_call: TRBV2
clone_size: few

cdr3_aa: CASSQGLRWGASDTQYF
cdr3_nt: TGTGCCAGCAGCCAAGGACTCCGGTGGGGGGCCTCAGATACGCAGTATTTT
j_call: TRBJ2-3
d_call: .
v_call: TRBV14
clone_size: many

cdr3_aa: CASGDRGLQPQHF
cdr3_nt: TGTGCCAGCGGAGACAGGGGGCTTCAGCCCCAGCATTTT
j_call: TRBJ1-5
d_call: TRBD1
v_call: TRBV7-6
clone_size: many

cdr3_aa: CASSQGWGAGGNTGELFF
cdr3_nt: TGCGCCAGCAGCCAAGGTTGGGGGGCCGGCGGCAACACCGGGGAGCTGTTTTTT
j_call: TRBJ2-2
d_call: .
v_call: TRBV4-3
clone_size: few

cdr3_aa: CSALPGTVIGEQYF
cdr3_nt: TGCAGTGCTTTGCCCGGGACTGTCATTGGCGAGCAGTACTTC
j_call: TRBJ2-7
d_call: .
v_call: TRBV20-1
clone_size: few

cdr3_aa: CASSLGLTGAIDTQYF
cdr3_nt: TGTGCCAGCAGCTTAGGGCTGACAGGGGCGATAGATACGCAGTATTTT
j_call: TRBJ2-3
d_call: TRBD1
v_call: TRBV7-2
clone_size: many

cdr3_aa: CASSATSGVPGELFF
cdr3_nt: TGCGCCAGCAGCGCCACCTCGGGAGTGCCCGGGGAGCTGTTTTTT
j_call: TRBJ2-2
d_call: .
v_call: TRBV5-1
clone_size: many